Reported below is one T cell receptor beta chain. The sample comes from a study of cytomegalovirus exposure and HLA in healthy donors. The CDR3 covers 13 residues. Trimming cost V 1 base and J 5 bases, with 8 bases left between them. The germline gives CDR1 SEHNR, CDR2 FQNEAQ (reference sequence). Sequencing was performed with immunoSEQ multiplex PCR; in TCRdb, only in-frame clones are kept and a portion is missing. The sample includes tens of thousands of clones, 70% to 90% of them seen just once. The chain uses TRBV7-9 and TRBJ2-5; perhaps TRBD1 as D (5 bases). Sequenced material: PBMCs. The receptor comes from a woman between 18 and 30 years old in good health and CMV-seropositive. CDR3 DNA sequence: TGTGCCAGCAGCTTAGAGGGGTTGGAGACCCAGTACTTC. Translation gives CASSLEGLETQYF.